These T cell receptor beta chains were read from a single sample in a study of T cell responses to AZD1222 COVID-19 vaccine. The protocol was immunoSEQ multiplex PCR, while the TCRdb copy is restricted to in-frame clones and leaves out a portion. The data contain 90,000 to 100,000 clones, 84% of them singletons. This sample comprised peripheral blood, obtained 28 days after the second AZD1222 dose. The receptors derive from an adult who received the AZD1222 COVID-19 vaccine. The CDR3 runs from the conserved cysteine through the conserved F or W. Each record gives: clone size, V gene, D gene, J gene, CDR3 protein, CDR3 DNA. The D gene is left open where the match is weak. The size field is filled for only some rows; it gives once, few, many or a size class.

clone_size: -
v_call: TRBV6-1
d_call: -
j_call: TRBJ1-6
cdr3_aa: CASSESGDSPLHF
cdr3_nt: TGTGCCAGCAGTGAAAGCGGGGACTCACCCCTCCACTTT

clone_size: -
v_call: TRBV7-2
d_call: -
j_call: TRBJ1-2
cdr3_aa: CASSITDSYGYTF
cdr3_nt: TGTGCCAGCAGTATAACAGATAGCTATGGCTACACCTTC

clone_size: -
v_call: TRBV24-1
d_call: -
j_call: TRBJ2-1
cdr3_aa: CATSESGQNYNEQFF
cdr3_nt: TGTGCCACCAGTGAATCCGGACAGAACTACAATGAGCAGTTCTTC

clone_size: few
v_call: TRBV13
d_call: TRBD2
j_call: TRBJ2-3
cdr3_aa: CASSSGRLAGADTQYF
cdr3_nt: TGTGCCAGCAGCTCCGGCCGACTAGCGGGGGCAGATACGCAGTATTTT

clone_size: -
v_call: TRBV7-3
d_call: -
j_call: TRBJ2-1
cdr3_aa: CASSFLADNEQFF
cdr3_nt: TGTGCCAGCAGCTTCCTCGCGGACAATGAGCAGTTCTTC

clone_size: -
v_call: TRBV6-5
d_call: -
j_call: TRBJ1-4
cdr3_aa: CASTIWGVFF
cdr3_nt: TGTGCCAGCACTATTTGGGGGGTGTTTTTT

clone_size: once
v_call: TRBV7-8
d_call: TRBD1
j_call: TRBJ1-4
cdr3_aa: CASSLSDRGRAGEKLFF
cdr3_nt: TGTGCCAGCAGCTTATCCGACAGGGGCCGGGCTGGGGAAAAACTGTTTTTT

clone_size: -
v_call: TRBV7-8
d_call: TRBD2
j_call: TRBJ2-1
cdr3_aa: CASSLRTSGKNEQFF
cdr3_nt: TGTGCCAGCAGCCTGAGGACTAGCGGGAAGAATGAGCAGTTCTTC

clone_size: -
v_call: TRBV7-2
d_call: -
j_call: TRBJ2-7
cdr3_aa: CASSPLYEQYF
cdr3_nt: TGTGCCAGCAGCCCCCTCTACGAGCAGTACTTC

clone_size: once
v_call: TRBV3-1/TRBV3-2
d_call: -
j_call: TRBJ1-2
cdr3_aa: CASSQVGAAPNYGYTF
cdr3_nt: TGTGCCAGCAGCCAAGTAGGGGCGGCACCTAACTATGGCTACACCTTC

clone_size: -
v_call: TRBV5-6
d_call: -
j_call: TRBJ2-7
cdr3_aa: CASSFRDSRGWYF
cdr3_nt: TGTGCCAGCAGCTTTCGGGACTCGAGGGGATGGTACTTC

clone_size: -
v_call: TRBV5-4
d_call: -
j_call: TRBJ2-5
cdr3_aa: CASSPTYYVETQYF
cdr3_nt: TGTGCCAGCAGCCCGACATATTACGTAGAGACCCAGTACTTC

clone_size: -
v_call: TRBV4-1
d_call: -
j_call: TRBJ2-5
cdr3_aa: CASSPGDSTQETQYF
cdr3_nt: TGCGCCAGCAGCCCCGGCGACAGCACTCAAGAGACCCAGTACTTC

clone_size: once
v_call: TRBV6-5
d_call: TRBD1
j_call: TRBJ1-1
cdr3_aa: CASRKDRVATEAFF
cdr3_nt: TGTGCCAGCAGGAAAGACAGGGTAGCGACTGAAGCTTTCTTT

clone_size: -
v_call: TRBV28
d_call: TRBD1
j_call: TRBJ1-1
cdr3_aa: CASSPGQGAQTEAFF
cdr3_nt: TGTGCCAGCAGTCCCGGACAGGGGGCGCAGACTGAAGCTTTCTTT

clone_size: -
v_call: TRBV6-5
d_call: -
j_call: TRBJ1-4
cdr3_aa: CASSYSSFRANEKLFF
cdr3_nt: TGTGCCAGCAGTTACTCGAGTTTTAGAGCTAATGAAAAACTGTTTTTT

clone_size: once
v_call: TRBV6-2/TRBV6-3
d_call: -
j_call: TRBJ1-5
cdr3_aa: CASSTAAGGVPQHF
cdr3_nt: TGTGCCAGCAGTACGGCCGCCGGCGGGGTGCCCCAGCATTTT

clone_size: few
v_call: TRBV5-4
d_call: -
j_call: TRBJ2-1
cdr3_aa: CASSLDGSSYNEQFF
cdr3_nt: TGTGCCAGCAGCTTGGACGGGAGCTCCTACAATGAGCAGTTCTTC